This passage covers 18 T cell receptor beta chains from one sample sequenced in a study of Graves' ophthalmopathy and Graves' hyperthyroidism (dated by TCRdb to between 2017 and 2018). The sequencer was an Illumina HiSeq 2000. For repertoire sequencing, TCR beta CDR3 regions were amplified from RNA transcripts. HTBI primers and the Qiagen OneStep RT-PCR kit were used in a first-round RT-PCR, which was followed by a second-round multiplex PCR, size selection and purification. TCRdb handled the public reads itself, with Q25 trimming in fastp and clone calling in MiXCR, and kept productive beta chains. Duplicate CDR3 protein sequences are folded into a single record with the most common DNA and genes. Present in this sample are about 740,000 distinct CDR3 sequences, 40% of which were seen just once. The leading ten clones occupy less than 55% of the sample. Sequenced input: peripheral blood. These receptors were obtained from an adult man with Graves' ophthalmopathy.

In the case of this clonotype: A much larger clone lies one base from this, so it may be a read error. Written as DNA, the CDR3 is TGTGCCAGCAGTTACGGGGGGTGTTCACCCCTCCACTTT. Translation: CASSYGGCSPLHF. The chain joins TRBV6-5 to TRBJ1-6, with D perhaps TRBD1 (5 bases). The CDR3 totals 13 residues. Per germline, CDR1 MNHEY and CDR2 SVGAGI. The V gene lost 2 bases and the J gene lost 9 bases, with 8 bases spanning the gap.

In its sample, this clonotype was seen a few times. The genes are TRBV20-1 and TRBJ2-2; 13 nucleotides match TRBD2. This CDR3 comprises 16 residues. The V gene end was trimmed by 1 base and the J gene end by 6 bases; junction bases not matched to a gene: 5. Germline values: CDR1 DFQATT, CDR2 SNEGSKA (reference sequence). Here the CDR3 reads CSARGTSGSLSGELFF. CDR3 DNA: TGCAGTGCTAGAGGGACTAGCGGGAGCCTTTCCGGGGAGCTGTTTTTT.

V and J are TRBV28 and TRBJ2-5, with a possible D match to TRBD1 (6 bases). V lost 5 bases, J lost 4 bases, and 14 bases lay in between. Germline lookup yields CDR1 MDHEN and CDR2 SYDVKM. CDR3 length: 14 amino acids. The CDR3 DNA follows: TGTGCCAGCAGTCCTGGACGCAGGGGAGAGACCCAGTACTTC. This sequence encodes CASSPGRRGETQYF.

As regards this clonotype: A much larger clone differs by one base, so this may be a read error. The CDR3 ends on some other residue instead of the conserved phenylalanine or tryptophan, so this is likely a read error. This sequence joins TRBV29-1 and TRBJ1-1, with 9 positions matching TRBD1. V was pared by 3 bases and J by 5 bases, with 7 bases of the junction left unmatched. Germline-derived CDR1 and CDR2 are SQVTM and ANQGSEA. This CDR3 has 14 residues. The CDR3, as DNA: TGCAGCGTTGATAGGGACAGGGTTCGGACTGAAGCTTTCCTT. Protein product: CSVDRDRVRTEAFL.

This clonotype has a count of ten or more. The rearrangement uses TRBV13 and TRBJ1-6, with a weak D call TRBD1 (5 bases). Germline V gives CDR1 PRHDT, CDR2 FYEKMQ (reference sequence). The CDR3 runs to 15 residues. With 2 bases removed from V and 9 bases from J, the gap between germline ends came to 14 bases. CDR3 DNA: TGTGCCAGCAGCTTAAGTCGGGACGGCGGTTCACCCCTCCACTTT. Protein sequence: CASSLSRDGGSPLHF.

This clonotype has ten or more counts. The rearrangement uses TRBV15 and TRBJ1-6; D gene uncertain. V was shortened by 0 bases and J by 14 bases, with 8 bases between the two germline ends. The CDR3 loop spans 12 amino acids. Germline loops: CDR1 LNHNV, CDR2 YYDKDF (reference sequence). The CDR3 DNA reads as TGTGCCACCAGCAGAGACGCCGGGACCCTCCACTTT. Its protein product is CATSRDAGTLHF.

The chain couples TRBV9 to TRBJ2-5; TRBD2 matches at 13 bases. Germline values: CDR1 SGDLS, CDR2 YYNGEE. V was clipped by 4 bases and J by 1 base; unmatched bases: 4. The CDR3 is 16 residues long. Here the CDR3 reads CASSLGLAGVQETQYF. In DNA form, the CDR3 reads TGTGCCAGCAGCCTCGGACTAGCGGGAGTCCAAGAGACCCAGTACTTC. The entire variable domain, with the rest obtained from reference TRBV9 and TRBJ2-5, is as follows: DSGVTQTPKHLITATGQRVTLRCSPRSGDLSVYWYQQSLDQGLQFLIQYYNGEERAKGNILERFSAQQFPDLHSELNLSSLELGDSALYFCASSLGLAGVQETQYFGPGTRLLVL.

The chain has TRBV25-1 and TRBJ1-6; maybe TRBD1 (6 bases). Germline CDR1 is MGHDK and CDR2 is SYGVNS. Trimming stripped 4 bases from V and 12 bases from J, with 10 bases between. The CDR3 is 12 residues long. The CDR3 region has the DNA TGTGCCAGCAGTGGACAGGTAGAACCCCTCCACTTT. Its translation is CASSGQVEPLHF.

The chain links TRBV10-3 to TRBJ2-7; 7 positions match TRBD2. This CDR3 region has 19 residues. With V trimmed by 6 bases and J by 0 bases, 20 bases remained unmatched. The germline V gene has CDR1 ENHRY and CDR2 SYGVKD. The DNA for the CDR3 is TGTGCCATCAGCGATACAGCGGGGACGGATTGGGATTTCTCCTACGAGCAGTACTTC. Translated: CAISDTAGTDWDFSYEQYF.

There are many counts of this clonotype. V and J are TRBV7-7 and TRBJ2-5; D remains unclear. V was cut by 1 base and J by 4 bases, with 7 bases left in between. Germline CDR1 reads SSHAT; CDR2 reads FNYEAQ (reference sequence). CDR3 length: 13 residues. The CDR3 DNA is TGTGCCAGCAGCTTAGAACTACTAGAGACCCAGTACTTC. It translates to CASSLELLETQYF.

In its sample, this clonotype was seen many times. The rearrangement links TRBV7-2 to TRBJ2-5; possible D gene TRBD2, 6 bases. CDR1 is SGHTA and CDR2 is FQGNSA in the germline V gene. The CDR3 length is 13 residues. Trimming stripped 3 bases from V and 5 bases from J, with 10 bases between. CDR3 amino acids: CASSFQAGETQYF. The CDR3 DNA sequence: TGTGCCAGCAGCTTCCAGGCGGGGGAGACCCAGTACTTC.

This chain links TRBV2 with TRBJ1-2, with 7 bases matching TRBD1. The V and J ends lost 5 bases and 4 bases, in that order; junction bases with no gene match: 13. CDR1 is SNHLY and CDR2 is FYNNEI in the germline V gene. The CDR3 is made up of 16 amino acids. The CDR3 nucleotides are TGTGCCAGCAGTTTATCACAGGGGCACTACAGCTATGGCTACACCTTC. As protein: CASSLSQGHYSYGYTF.

This clonotype was observed a handful of times. The rearrangement uses TRBV7-2 and TRBJ2-7, with 11 bases lining up with TRBD2. Germline V gene sequence: CDR1 SGHTA, CDR2 FQGNSA. With V trimmed by 4 bases and J by 3 bases, 8 bases remained unmatched. The CDR3 sequence is 16 residues long. The CDR3 reads CASSSDSSGGLYEQYF. In nucleotides, the CDR3 is TGTGCCAGCAGCTCCGATTCTAGCGGGGGGCTCTACGAGCAGTACTTC.

This clonotype was recorded a few times. One end of the junction does not line up with germline, which may come from a read error. The rearrangement joins TRBV7-9 to TRBJ2-2, with D tentatively TRBD1 or TRBD2 (5 bases each). Germline values: CDR1 SEHNR, CDR2 FQNEAQ (reference sequence). The CDR3 has 14 residues. Here the CDR3 DNA reads TGTGCCAGCAGCTTGGGACGGAACACCGAGGAGCTGTTTTTT. It yields the protein CASSLGRNTEELFF.

This clonotype was detected ten times or more. J is TRBJ1-1 and V is TRBV7-9; unclear D gene. The V end lost 5 bases, the J end lost 3 bases, and 13 bases lay between the germline ends. Germline V gene data show CDR1 as SEHNR and CDR2 as FQNEAQ (reference sequence). CDR3 length: 14 residues. CDR3 sequence: CASSPSAWDTEAFF. The CDR3 bases are TGTGCCAGCAGCCCCTCAGCGTGGGACACTGAAGCTTTCTTT.

This clonotype was detected ten times or more. The chain combines TRBV2 with TRBJ1-2; D is ambiguous. The germline CDR1 and CDR2 sequences are SNHLY and FYNNEI. The CDR3 has 15 amino acids. The V and J ends lost 6 bases and 3 bases respectively, with 17 bases between them. This CDR3 reads CASSPNGGFDYGYTF. The CDR3 DNA reads TGTGCCAGCAGCCCTAATGGAGGGTTCGACTATGGCTACACCTTC.

The genes are TRBV2 and TRBJ2-7; D ambiguous. The CDR3 extends over 12 amino acids. V shed 11 bases and J shed 6 bases, with 17 bases lying between them. Germline lookup yields CDR1 SNHLY and CDR2 FYNNEI. The CDR3 DNA reads as TGTGCCGCCGCCCCGACTCGTCTCGAGCAGTACTTC. Protein product: CAAAPTRLEQYF. Full variable domain (missing parts from reference TRBV2 and TRBJ2-7): EPEVTQTPSHQVTQMGQEVILRCVPISNHLYFYWYRQILGQKVEFLVSFYNNEISEKSEIFDDQFSVERPDGSNFTLKIRSTKLEDSAMYFCAAAPTRLEQYFGPGTRLTVT.

This clonotype was seen many times. The chain uses TRBV7-9 and TRBJ1-6; D perhaps matches TRBD1 (5 bases). V dropped 5 bases and J dropped 13 bases, with 12 bases sitting between them. CDR3 length equals 12 residues. In germline, CDR1 is SEHNR, CDR2 FQNEAQ (reference sequence). In DNA form, the CDR3 reads TGTGCCAGCAGCCAAATCCGGGGCCCCCTCCACTTT. It encodes CASSQIRGPLHF. The whole variable domain, remainder taken from reference TRBV7-9 and TRBJ1-6, is DTGVSQNPRHKITKRGQNVTFRCDPISEHNRLYWYRQTLGQGPEFLTYFQNEAQLEKSRLLSDRFSAERPKGSFSTLEIQRTEQGDSAMYLCASSQIRGPLHFGNGTRLTVT.